This T cell receptor beta chain originates from a study of identical twins. Germline V CDR1 and CDR2: MNHNS, SASEGT. This CDR3 has 14 residues. Trimming removed 6 bases at V and 4 bases at J, with 15 bases between. Template switching (which added a universal primer site) was used, and cDNA carried unique molecular identifiers. From the 5' RACE reads, TCRdb called clonotypes with MiXCR, one entry per CDR3 protein. The data contain roughly 1.6 million distinct CDR3 sequences, 25% to 35% of them seen just once; the ten biggest clones take up around 0.25%. Sequences were obtained from cord blood. The chain employs TRBV6-1 and TRBJ1-1; no definite D call. The sequence came from a newborn girl in good health. CDR3 sequence: CASRPGTRGTEAFF. CDR3 DNA: TGTGCCAGCAGACCGGGCACTCGCGGCACTGAAGCTTTCTTT.